The next 17 T cell receptor beta chains were all read from a single sample in a study of CD8+ T cells in alopecia areata. Extraction of RNA preceded its reverse transcription into cDNA, which served as the sequencing template. Here immunoSEQ multiplex PCR was the method, and the copy in TCRdb shows in-frame clones only, minus some. The table records about 130,000 clones, 58% of them present only once. The sample in question was CD4+ T cells sorted from blood, obtained at week 0. All receptors come from a human donor with alopecia areata.

The chain links TRBV7-3 to TRBJ2-1, with 12 bases lining up with TRBD2. Germline CDR1 SGHTA, CDR2 FQGTGA. Trimming cost V 6 bases and J 9 bases; bases outside gene matches: 12. The length of the CDR3 is 16 residues. CDR3 protein: CASSQSSGGAPSEQFF. The DNA for the CDR3 is TGTGCCAGCAGTCAATCTAGCGGGGGGGCCCCTTCTGAGCAGTTCTTC. Filled out from reference TRBV7-3 and TRBJ2-1, the complete variable domain reads GAGVSQTPSNKVTEKGKYVELRCDPISGHTALYWYRQSLGQGPEFLIYFQGTGAADDSGLPNDRFFAVRPEGSVSTLKIQRTERGDSAVYLCASSQSSGGAPSEQFFGPGTRLTVL.

A few counts support this clone. V usage is TRBV19 and J usage is TRBJ2-5, with 7 nucleotides matching TRBD1. J gave up 2 bases and V 3 bases, and 6 bases lay outside the gene matches. The CDR3 contains 15 residues. Germline V lookup: CDR1 LNHDA, CDR2 SQIVND (reference sequence). The CDR3 region has the DNA TGTGCCAGTAGTATTGGACAGGATCCACAAGAGACCCAGTACTTC. Protein product: CASSIGQDPQETQYF.

This clone has just a few counts. The chain employs TRBV7-8 and TRBJ1-5; possibly TRBD1 for D (5 bases). The V gene lost 5 bases and the J gene lost 0 bases, with 11 bases spanning the gap. The CDR3 covers 15 residues. Germline loops: CDR1 SGHVS, CDR2 FQNEAQ. The CDR3 DNA is TGTGCCAGCAGCCGGGGCGGGGGTAGCAATCAGCCCCAGCATTTT. This gives the protein CASSRGGGSNQPQHF.

This chain links TRBV10-3 with TRBJ2-7; 10 bases are shared with TRBD2. The length of the CDR3 is 14 residues. The trim removed 5 bases at V and 2 bases at J, leaving 3 bases unmatched. Per the germline V gene, CDR1 is ENHRY and CDR2 is SYGVKD. CDR3 coding DNA: TGTGCCATCAGTTCTACTAGCGGGGCCTACGAGCAGTACTTC. Its protein is CAISSTSGAYEQYF.

This clone has only a few counts. The J gene is TRBJ2-2, the V gene TRBV2; D uncertain. This CDR3 contains 12 residues. Trimming cost V 7 bases and J 7 bases, with 10 bases left between them. Germline V gene data show CDR1 as SNHLY and CDR2 as FYNNEI. The CDR3 DNA follows: TGTGCCAGCAATTGGTTTGGCGGGGAGCTGTTTTTT. Encoded protein: CASNWFGGELFF.

The chain couples TRBV5-1 to TRBJ2-3; weak D call: TRBD2 (6 bases). V shed 4 bases and J shed 0 bases, with 12 bases lying between them. This CDR3 spans 15 amino acids. The germline gives CDR1 SGHRS, CDR2 YFSETQ. For the CDR3, the DNA is TGCGCCAGCAGCATAGCAGCGGGTAGCACAGATACGCAGTATTTT. It encodes CASSIAAGSTDTQYF.

The rearrangement uses TRBV5-1 and TRBJ2-5; a weak D match, TRBD2 (6 bases). The V gene lost 1 base and the J gene lost 5 bases, with 15 bases spanning the gap. Germline V gene sequence: CDR1 SGHRS, CDR2 YFSETQ. This CDR3 contains 15 residues. This CDR3 reads CASSLNGRSMETQYF. CDR3 nucleotides: TGCGCCAGCAGCTTGAACGGGAGATCGATGGAGACCCAGTACTTC.

This clone has only a few counts. This chain uses TRBV6-6 with TRBJ1-2, with 9 bases lining up with TRBD1. Trimming at V came to 6 bases and at J to 2 bases, leaving 7 bases not matched to a gene. The CDR3 length is 15 residues. Germline-derived CDR1 and CDR2 are MNHNY and SVGAGI (reference sequence). The CDR3 DNA reads as TGTGCCAGCAGCCTCCGTACAGGGGGCAACTATGGCTACACCTTC. Its protein product is CASSLRTGGNYGYTF.

The chain couples TRBV6-5 to TRBJ1-2; TRBD1 might be the D (5 bases). Germline V gives CDR1 MNHEY, CDR2 SVGAGI. V shed 0 bases and J shed 8 bases, with 16 bases lying between them. The CDR3 loop spans 15 amino acids. CDR3 loop: CASSYSGPLTRGYTF. The CDR3 region has the DNA TGTGCCAGCAGTTACTCGGGGCCGCTCACTCGGGGCTACACCTTC.

This clone occurred once. The chain combines TRBV18 with TRBJ2-7; D might be TRBD1 (6 bases). V gave up 3 bases and J gave up 2 bases, with 14 bases separating them. Germline loops: CDR1 KGHSH, CDR2 LQKENI. The CDR3 runs 15 residues. For the CDR3, the DNA is TGTGCCAGCTCACCGTCTTCGACAGGACCCTACGAGCAGTACTTC. This gives the protein CASSPSSTGPYEQYF.

CDR3 amino acids: CASTRTSTTGELFF. The DNA of the CDR3 is TGTGCCAGCACCCGGACTAGCACCACCGGGGAGCTGTTTTTT. The chain is built from TRBV9 and TRBJ2-2; 8 bases fit TRBD2. The CDR3 spans 14 residues. Germline CDR1 and CDR2: SGDLS and YYNGEE. The V and J ends lost 6 bases and 4 bases, in that order; junction bases with no gene match: 5.

The chain couples TRBV4-1 to TRBJ1-3; D call uncertain. CDR3 size: 16 residues. CDR1 is MGHRA and CDR2 is YSYEKL in the germline V gene. V was shortened by 1 base and J by 0 bases, with 10 bases between the two germline ends. For the CDR3, the DNA is TGCGCCAGCAGCCAAGGTGGGCAGAGCTCTGGAAACACCATATATTTT. It translates to CASSQGGQSSGNTIYF.

V and J are TRBV7-2 and TRBJ2-5; D is undetermined. The germline CDR1 and CDR2 sequences are SGHTA and FQGNSA. This CDR3 comprises 14 residues. V was pared by 2 bases and J by 9 bases, with 16 bases between. The CDR3 DNA follows: TGTGCCAGCAGCTTACAGGTCCAAGAGACGGCCCAGTACTTC. Its protein product is CASSLQVQETAQYF.

J is TRBJ2-2 and V is TRBV27; TRBD2 might be the D (5 bases). Trimming cost V 3 bases and J 4 bases, with 12 bases left between them. This CDR3 region has 15 residues. CDR1 is MNHEY and CDR2 is SMNVEV in the germline V gene (reference sequence). The CDR3 coding sequence is TGTGCCAGCAGTTTCGGGCTAGCTGGCACCGGGGAGCTGTTTTTT. Residues: CASSFGLAGTGELFF.

The chain uses TRBV6-6 and TRBJ2-6, with D possibly being TRBD1 (6 bases). Germline V lookup: CDR1 MNHNY, CDR2 SVGAGI (reference sequence). This CDR3 is 14 amino acids long. V lost 5 bases to trimming and J lost 2 bases, with 7 bases between them. CDR3 residues: CASSRTAGANVLTF. The CDR3 DNA sequence: TGTGCCAGCAGTAGGACAGCTGGGGCCAACGTCCTGACTTTC.

This clone has just one count. The chain links TRBV23-1 to TRBJ2-5; unclear D gene. TRBV23-1 is sorted into the ORF group, with uncertain function. V was clipped by 7 bases and J by 5 bases, with 17 bases between them. The CDR3 extends over 14 amino acids. This CDR3 reads CASTPKGSEETQYF. CDR3 nucleotides: TGCGCCAGCACCCCAAAGGGTAGTGAGGAGACCCAGTACTTC.

Only a few counts were recorded for this clone. The chain links TRBV7-9 to TRBJ1-5; no definite D call. The length of the CDR3 is 14 residues. Germline V gene sequence: CDR1 SEHNR, CDR2 FQNEAQ (reference sequence). Trimming cost V 5 bases and J 5 bases, with 13 bases left between them. The CDR3 protein is CASSLDLMDQPQHF. In DNA, the CDR3 is TGTGCCAGCAGCCTGGACTTGATGGATCAGCCCCAGCATTTT.